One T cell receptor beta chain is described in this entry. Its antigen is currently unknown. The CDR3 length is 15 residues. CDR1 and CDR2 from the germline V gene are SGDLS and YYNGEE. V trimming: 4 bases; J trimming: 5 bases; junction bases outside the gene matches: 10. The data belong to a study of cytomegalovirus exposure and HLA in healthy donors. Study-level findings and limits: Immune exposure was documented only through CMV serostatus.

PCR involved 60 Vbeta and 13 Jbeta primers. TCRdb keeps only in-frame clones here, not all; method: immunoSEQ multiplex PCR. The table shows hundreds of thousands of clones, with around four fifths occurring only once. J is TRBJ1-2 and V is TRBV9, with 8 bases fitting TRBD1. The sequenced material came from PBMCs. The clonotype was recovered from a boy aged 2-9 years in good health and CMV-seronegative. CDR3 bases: TGTGCCAGCAGCCTAATGGACAGGGAAGGATATGGCTACACCTTC. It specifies CASSLMDREGYGYTF.